This T cell receptor beta chain was sequenced for a study of Graves' ophthalmopathy and Graves' hyperthyroidism. V was pared by 4 bases and J by 11 bases, with 3 bases of the junction left unmatched. CDR3 length: 11 residues. Germline V gene sequence: CDR1 SGDLS, CDR2 YYNGEE. RNA transcripts served as template for amplifying TCR beta CDR3 sequences. Scientists carried out first-round RT-PCR using HTBI primers and then a second-round multiplex PCR. TCRdb re-analysed the multiplex PCR reads in MiXCR, keeping a single row per CDR3 protein. The table lists about 1.2 million distinct CDR3 sequences, about 35% of them singletons. On this clonotype: What it binds is not known.

The study, taken as a whole, reports: In blood appeared most of the expanded thyroid clonotypes whose frequency exceeded 0.001. Forecasting of ophthalmopathy progression by the model achieved 70.59% sensitivity and 72.22% specificity. Using a 13-signature model, the authors split ophthalmopathy from stable hyperthyroidism, with roughly 90% sensitivity and 81.08% specificity.

The chain couples TRBV9 to TRBJ1-5; TRBD1 matches 7 bases. Sequencing was carried out using peripheral blood or thyroid tissue (not recorded which). The sequence was collected from an adult man with Graves' hyperthyroidism. This CDR3 is CASSIQGSQHF. The CDR3 bases are TGTGCCAGCAGCATACAGGGGTCCCAGCATTTT.